This entry lists 28 T cell receptor beta chains sequenced from one sample in a study of T cells in tumors after PD-1 blockade. TCRdb keeps only in-frame clones here, not all; method: immunoSEQ multiplex PCR. The table shows 11,000 or so clones, with under 80% occurring only once. The sample consisted of tumor tissue, taken before anti-PD-1 treatment. The receptors originated from a human donor with basal cell carcinoma.

In its sample, this clone is medium-sized. The V gene is TRBV5-4, the J gene TRBJ2-1; D uncertain. Trimming removed 0 bases at V and 5 bases at J, with 12 bases between. Germline loops: CDR1 SGHNT, CDR2 YYREEE (reference sequence). The CDR3 spans 15 residues. The CDR3 nucleotides read TGTGCCAGCAGCTTGGGCGGTATGAGGAACAATGAGCAGTTCTTC. This gives the protein CASSLGGMRNNEQFF.

The J gene is TRBJ2-2, the V gene TRBV7-2; D gene unclear. Trimming pared 2 bases from V and 1 base from J, leaving 11 bases between. This CDR3 is 16 amino acids long. Per germline, CDR1 SGHTA and CDR2 FQGNSA. CDR3 region: CASSLIGWGNTGELFF. For the CDR3, the DNA is TGTGCCAGCAGCTTAATAGGATGGGGGAACACCGGGGAGCTGTTTTTT. The full variable domain, with the rest looked up from reference TRBV7-2 and TRBJ2-2, is GAGVSQSPSNKVTEKGKDVELRCDPISGHTALYWYRQSLGQGLEFLIYFQGNSAPDKSGLPSDRFSAERTGGSVSTLTIQRTQQEDSAVYLCASSLIGWGNTGELFFGEGSRLTVL.

This clone was seen only once. J is TRBJ2-3 and V is TRBV5-4, with 15 positions matching TRBD2. Germline V gene data show CDR1 as SGHNT and CDR2 as YYREEE (reference sequence). This CDR3 has 17 amino acids. V was pared by 3 bases and J by 4 bases, with 6 bases of the junction left unmatched. The CDR3 nucleotides read TGTGCCAGCAGCTCGCGGACTAGCGGGGGGGTGGCAGATACGCAGTATTTT. Residues: CASSSRTSGGVADTQYF.

The chain joins TRBV28 to TRBJ2-7, with 12 bases lining up with TRBD2. With 2 bases clipped from V and 3 bases from J, the junction kept 2 bases outside the gene matches. The CDR3 totals 15 residues. CDR1 and CDR2 from the germline V gene are MDHEN and SYDVKM. The CDR3 DNA follows: TGTGCCAGCAGTTTACTAGCGGGAGGGGACTACGAGCAGTACTTC. Protein: CASSLLAGGDYEQYF.

The rearrangement joins TRBV6-5 to TRBJ2-1; TRBD2 agrees at 15 bases. V shed 2 bases and J 7 bases; nucleotides not matched to a gene: 0. Germline lookup yields CDR1 MNHEY and CDR2 SVGAGI. The CDR3 spans 15 residues. CDR3 loop: CASSYGLAGGNEQFF. As DNA, the CDR3 is TGTGCCAGCAGTTACGGACTAGCGGGAGGGAATGAGCAGTTCTTC.

This clone was recorded only once. An end of the junction differs from the germline gene, which may be a read error. The chain is built from TRBV7-7 and TRBJ2-1, with D possibly being TRBD1 (5 bases). Per the germline V gene, CDR1 is SSHAT and CDR2 is FNYEAQ (reference sequence). The CDR3 runs 15 residues. This CDR3 reads CASSLDIQAYNEQFF. The CDR3 bases are TGTGCTAGCAGCTTAGATATACAGGCCTACAATGAGCAGTTCTTC.

The chain uses TRBV6-5 and TRBJ1-2; 7 bases are shared with TRBD1. V shed 7 bases and J 3 bases; nucleotides not matched to a gene: 11. The CDR3 covers 15 residues. The germline gives CDR1 MNHEY, CDR2 SVGAGI. The CDR3 nucleotides read TGTGCCAGCAACCCACAGGGAGGGGGCGACTATGGCTACACCTTC. Translated, it gives CASNPQGGGDYGYTF.

This sequence joins TRBV16 and TRBJ1-5, with D unclear. V was pared by 3 bases and J by 0 bases, with 9 bases between. CDR1 KGHSY and CDR2 FQNENV come from the germline V gene. CDR3 length: 15 residues. The CDR3 here is CASSQDGDSNQPQHF. CDR3 DNA sequence: TGTGCCAGCAGCCAGGATGGGGATAGCAATCAGCCCCAGCATTTT.

Sample share makes this clone medium-sized. The genes are TRBV5-1 and TRBJ2-1, with TRBD1 matching 9 bases. This CDR3 region has 14 residues. Germline V gives CDR1 SGHRS, CDR2 YFSETQ. With 6 bases clipped from V and 4 bases from J, the junction kept 5 bases outside the gene matches. CDR3: CASTQGAIYNEQFF. DNA of the CDR3: TGCGCCAGCACACAGGGGGCGATTTACAATGAGCAGTTCTTC.

V gene TRBV28 combines with J gene TRBJ2-3, with 10 positions matching TRBD2. From germline, CDR1 is MDHEN and CDR2 SYDVKM. After removal of 3 bases from V and 3 bases from J, the junction contained 6 bases not matched to a gene. The CDR3 runs to 16 residues. CDR3 DNA: TGTGCCAGCAGTTTGCCTAGCGGGAGTGGGACAGATACGCAGTATTTT. Translation: CASSLPSGSGTDTQYF. The full variable domain, its missing parts supplied by reference TRBV28 and TRBJ2-3, is DVKVTQSSRYLVKRTGEKVFLECVQDMDHENMFWYRQDPGLGLRLIYFSYDVKMKEKGDIPEGYSVSREKKERFSLILESASTNQTSMYLCASSLPSGSGTDTQYFGPGTRLTVL.

The V and J genes are TRBV7-9 and TRBJ2-1; no firm D call. The V and J ends lost 4 bases and 8 bases respectively, with 12 bases between them. CDR3 length equals 13 residues. CDR1 SEHNR and CDR2 FQNEAQ come from the germline V gene (reference sequence). CDR3: CASSYGIGDEQFF. The CDR3 coding sequence is TGTGCCAGCAGCTACGGAATCGGCGATGAGCAGTTCTTC.

The chain links TRBV6-6 to TRBJ1-6, with 12 nucleotides matching TRBD1. The CDR3 is 20 residues long. Germline CDR1 and CDR2: MNHNY and SVGAGI (reference sequence). J gave up 7 bases and V 6 bases, and 19 bases lay outside the gene matches. CDR3 nucleotides: TGTGCCAGCAGCCTACGTCCCCGGGACAGGGGGCGAGGGAAAAATTCACCCCTCCACTTT. This translates into CASSLRPRDRGRGKNSPLHF.

J is TRBJ2-3 and V is TRBV6-2 or TRBV6-3; 7 positions agree with TRBD1. Germline CDR1 MNHEY, CDR2 SVGEGT. V gave up 5 bases and J gave up 3 bases; unmatched junction bases: 5. The CDR3 loop spans 14 amino acids. The CDR3 bases are TGTGCCAGCAGTACAGACAGGGTAACAGATACGCAGTATTTT. This encodes CASSTDRVTDTQYF.

The chain carries TRBV23-1 and TRBJ2-2; D is possibly TRBD1 or TRBD2 (6 bases each). Being an ORF, TRBV23-1 has a function that is uncertain. The CDR3 is made up of 16 amino acids. Trimming left V 0 bases short and J 9 bases short, with 17 bases between. DNA for the CDR3: TGCGCCAGCAGTCAATCGCCCGGGGGCGGACACCGGGAGCTGTTTTTT. Its translation is CASSQSPGGGHRELFF.

The chain is built from TRBV10-1 and TRBJ2-1, with D hard to call. V was pared by 6 bases and J by 4 bases, with 7 bases between. CDR3 length: 12 residues. Germline V gene lookup returns CDR1 WNHNN and CDR2 SYGVQD (reference sequence). The CDR3 loop is CASSDPYNEQFF. In DNA form, the CDR3 reads TGCGCCAGCAGCGACCCATACAATGAGCAGTTCTTC.

V is TRBV7-3 and J is TRBJ2-2; maybe TRBD2 (6 bases). Germline values: CDR1 SGHTA, CDR2 FQGTGA. CDR3 length: 15 residues. V was pared by 6 bases and J by 0 bases, with 11 bases between. CDR3 protein: CASRAGLPNTGELFF. CDR3 coding DNA: TGTGCCAGCAGAGCCGGACTACCGAACACCGGGGAGCTGTTTTTT.

The chain employs TRBV7-2 and TRBJ2-4; D unclear. This CDR3 is 15 amino acids long. CDR1 and CDR2 (germline): SGHTA, FQGNSA. Trimming took 5 bases from V and 0 from J, leaving 11 bases between them. The CDR3 sequence is CASSPAVLAKNIQYF. The CDR3 bases are TGTGCCAGCAGCCCCGCAGTATTAGCCAAAAACATTCAGTACTTC.

This clone appeared once. The chain joins TRBV7-2 to TRBJ1-1; 11 nucleotides match TRBD1. CDR3 length equals 14 residues. Looked up from germline, CDR1 is SGHTA and CDR2 is FQGNSA. J lost 4 bases, V lost 5 bases, and 3 bases had no gene match. CDR3 sequence (DNA): TGTGCCAGCAGCGGACAGGGGGCGCGCACTGAAGCTTTCTTT. It encodes CASSGQGARTEAFF. Full variable domain (missing parts from reference TRBV7-2 and TRBJ1-1): GAGVSQSPSNKVTEKGKDVELRCDPISGHTALYWYRQSLGQGLEFLIYFQGNSAPDKSGLPSDRFSAERTGGSVSTLTIQRTQQEDSAVYLCASSGQGARTEAFFGQGTRLTVV.

The chain combines TRBV7-3 with TRBJ2-2; D remains ambiguous. The CDR3 extends over 13 amino acids. From germline, CDR1 is SGHTA and CDR2 FQGTGA. V dropped 4 bases and J dropped 0 bases, with 3 bases sitting between them. The CDR3 reads CASSSANTGELFF. CDR3 in DNA: TGTGCCAGCAGCTCCGCGAACACCGGGGAGCTGTTTTTT. Full variable domain (outside the CDR3, taken from reference TRBV7-3 and TRBJ2-2): GAGVSQTPSNKVTEKGKYVELRCDPISGHTALYWYRQSLGQGPEFLIYFQGTGAADDSGLPNDRFFAVRPEGSVSTLKIQRTERGDSAVYLCASSSANTGELFFGEGSRLTVL.

This clone was observed a few times. The chain joins TRBV6-2 or TRBV6-3 to TRBJ2-2; unclear D gene. In germline, CDR1 is MNHEY, CDR2 SVGEGT. The V end lost 0 bases, the J end lost 5 bases, and 4 bases lay between the germline ends. This CDR3 region has 13 residues. Written as DNA, the CDR3 is TGTGCCAGCAGTTACTCCGGGACCGGGGAGCTGTTTTTT. It codes for CASSYSGTGELFF.

The rearrangement joins TRBV14 to TRBJ2-5; 8 positions match TRBD1. The CDR3 runs 16 residues. CDR1 and CDR2 (germline): SGHDN, FVKESK. After removal of 0 bases from V and 1 base from J, the junction contained 4 bases not matched to a gene. CDR3 sequence reads: CASSQDRGQAQETQYF. CDR3 nucleotide sequence: TGTGCCAGCAGCCAAGATCGGGGACAGGCCCAAGAGACCCAGTACTTC.

On this clone: One end of the junction fails to match germline, which may point to a read error. V usage is TRBV19 and J usage is TRBJ2-5; TRBD2 matches at 9 bases. This CDR3 spans 15 amino acids. CDR1 is LNHDA and CDR2 is SQIVND in the germline V gene (reference sequence). The CDR3 sequence: CASSIGLAGQGTQYF. The CDR3 coding sequence is TGTGCCAGTAGTATCGGTCTAGCGGGGCAAGGGACCCAGTACTTC.

The chain has TRBV2 and TRBJ2-7; 8 nucleotides align to TRBD1. V lost 2 bases and J lost 3; bases outside the gene matches: 6. The CDR3 has 15 amino acids. Germline loops: CDR1 SNHLY, CDR2 FYNNEI. The CDR3 sequence: CASSESGQGNYEQYF. CDR3 DNA: TGTGCCAGCAGTGAATCCGGACAGGGAAACTACGAGCAGTACTTC.

The chain combines TRBV4-1 with TRBJ2-7, with D uncertain. Germline CDR1 reads MGHRA; CDR2 reads YSYEKL. Trimming pared 1 base from V and 0 bases from J, leaving 10 bases between. The CDR3 has 15 amino acids. The CDR3 DNA reads as TGCGCCAGCAGCCAAGGCTCAGCGAACTCCTACGAGCAGTACTTC. Translation gives CASSQGSANSYEQYF.

This clone was counted between two and nine times. This chain links TRBV4-1 with TRBJ2-2; weak D call: TRBD2 (6 bases). V was trimmed by 4 bases and J by 1 base, leaving 10 bases between them. CDR3 size: 15 residues. Germline-derived CDR1 and CDR2 are MGHRA and YSYEKL. The CDR3 sequence is CASSPLRGNTGELFF. CDR3 DNA: TGCGCCAGCAGCCCCTTGCGGGGGAACACCGGGGAGCTGTTTTTT.

The chain couples TRBV19 to TRBJ1-5, with 7 bases fitting TRBD1. The germline V gene encodes CDR1 LNHDA and CDR2 SQIVND (reference sequence). The CDR3 is made up of 14 amino acids. The ends lost 4 bases at V and 7 bases at J; junction bases unmatched: 7. In nucleotides, the CDR3 is TGTGCCAGTAGTACCCGACAGGGCTCCCAGCCCCAGCATTTT. It translates to CASSTRQGSQPQHF.

The V call is TRBV16, the J call TRBJ1-2; 10 bases align to TRBD1. V trimming: 0 bases; J trimming: 4 bases; junction bases outside the gene matches: 5. The CDR3 is made up of 16 amino acids. The germline CDR1 and CDR2 sequences are KGHSY and FQNENV. The CDR3 here is CASSQSWRTGGYGYTF. CDR3 DNA: TGTGCCAGCAGCCAATCTTGGAGGACAGGGGGCTATGGCTACACCTTC.

J is TRBJ2-3 and V is TRBV5-1; unclear D gene. The CDR3 covers 15 residues. Germline V gives CDR1 SGHRS, CDR2 YFSETQ. Deletions cut 4 bases from V and 0 bases from J, with 12 bases between. The chain's CDR3 is CASSPVGDSTDTQYF. DNA for the CDR3: TGCGCCAGCAGCCCGGTCGGAGACAGCACAGATACGCAGTATTTT.